This T cell receptor beta chain originates from a study of cytotoxic CD8 clonotypes in ibrutinib-treated CLL. Study at large: Sequenced samples delivered averages of around 250,000 productive templates and 90,000 or so productive rearrangements. Findings and caveats of the study: Collection times varied between progressing and sustained-remission patients. Higher clonality was seen at ibrutinib response and a return toward baseline at progression.

The germline CDR1 and CDR2 sequences are SGDLS and YYNGEE. The ends lost 4 bases at V and 0 bases at J; junction bases unmatched: 5. CDR3 length: 15 residues. The repertoire was sequenced with immunoSEQ multiplex PCR; TCRdb's copy has only in-frame clones and lacks some. The top ten clones hold 6% to 6.5% of a sample with approximately 340,000 clones, around 66% of them seen once. Cryopreserved PBMCs yielded around 2 micrograms of genomic DNA for TCR beta libraries. This clone turned up a few times. The antigen remains unidentified. The sample holds other DNA sequences that translate to the same CDR3. The sequence was collected from a human donor with chronic lymphocytic leukemia. This material consisted of PBMCs, taken after 36 months of ibrutinib treatment. The V call is TRBV9, the J call TRBJ2-7; TRBD2 matches at 9 bases. This chain's CDR3 is CASSPGGGASYEQYF. CDR3 nucleotides: TGTGCCAGCAGCCCCGGCGGGGGGGCCTCCTACGAGCAGTACTTC.